The present TCR beta chain was sequenced within a study of blood T cell repertoires in COVID-19. Study background: Collection of acute and convalescent COVID-19 samples took place in the United States, Italy and Spain. Nucleic acid was either cDNA or gDNA, and it came from T cells, B-cell-depleted T cells, or PBMCs.

Germline V gene sequence: CDR1 LNHDA, CDR2 SQIVND (reference sequence). CDR3 size: 14 residues. V lost 7 bases to trimming and J lost 7 bases, with 17 bases between them. Per the authors' pipeline: How many nucleated cells were present was estimated from reference gene primer amplification. Here immunoSEQ multiplex PCR was the method, and the copy in TCRdb shows in-frame clones only, minus some. V, J and clone size are taken as reported in that table, and D and trimming were inferred from the DNA itself. The sample consists of about 200,000 clones, less than 90% of them appearing once. Material: peripheral blood. The sequence was obtained from a woman in her seventies with acute or convalescent COVID-19. The V and J genes are TRBV19 and TRBJ1-5, with D possibly being TRBD1 (5 bases). The CDR3 DNA reads as TGTGCCAGTACGAACCAGGGAAGGGGACAGCCCCAGCATTTT. The encoded protein is CASTNQGRGQPQHF.